This TCR beta chain was found in a study of T-cell reconstitution after alpha-beta-depleted transplantation in children. Study-wide findings and caveats: Surviving recipient T cells and thymic progenitors produced the high day-60 TCRbeta diversity seen in some patients.

Between the trimmed V and J ends, which lost 4 bases and 2 bases, there was a span of 12 bases. From germline, CDR1 is DFQATT and CDR2 SNEGSKA (reference sequence). This CDR3 has 14 amino acids. The TCRbeta library was prepared with unique molecular identifiers. TCRdb re-analysed the PCR reads in MiXCR, keeping a single row per CDR3 protein. The sample holds roughly 280,000 distinct CDR3 sequences, roughly 11% seen once. This clonotype was observed at least ten times. Its target is unknown. Here the sequenced sample was peripheral blood, taken 180 days after TCRalphabeta/CD19-depleted stem cell transplant. The J gene is TRBJ2-1, the V gene TRBV20-1, with a weak D call TRBD1 (5 bases). The source of this sequence is a male patient between 2 and 10 years old who had a stem cell transplant for chronic granulomatous disease, so the T cells may come from the graft donor. The CDR3 sequence is CSAMAYRTYNEQFF. The CDR3 DNA sequence: TGCAGTGCTATGGCCTACAGGACCTACAATGAGCAGTTCTTC.